This TCR beta chain was sequenced in a study of identical twins. Unique molecular identifiers were present on the cDNA, and a universal primer site came from template switching. TCRdb used MiXCR to reprocess the 5' RACE reads, holding one entry per CDR3 protein. The sample lists about 530,000 distinct CDR3 sequences; around 22% were seen once. This clonotype was counted only a few times. The germline CDR1 and CDR2 sequences are DFQATT and SNEGSKA (reference sequence). CDR3 size: 11 residues. Between the trimmed V and J ends, which lost 0 bases and 3 bases, there was a span of 3 bases. These data were also reused for a study on yellow fever vaccine responses in identical twins.

The sequencing sample was made of CD4+ T cells sorted from blood. This sequence joins TRBV20-1 and TRBJ2-7; no firm D call. The TCR was taken from a woman aged 18-29 years in good health. This chain's CDR3 is CSARDDYEQYF. CDR3 nucleotides: TGCAGTGCTAGAGATGACTACGAGCAGTACTTC.